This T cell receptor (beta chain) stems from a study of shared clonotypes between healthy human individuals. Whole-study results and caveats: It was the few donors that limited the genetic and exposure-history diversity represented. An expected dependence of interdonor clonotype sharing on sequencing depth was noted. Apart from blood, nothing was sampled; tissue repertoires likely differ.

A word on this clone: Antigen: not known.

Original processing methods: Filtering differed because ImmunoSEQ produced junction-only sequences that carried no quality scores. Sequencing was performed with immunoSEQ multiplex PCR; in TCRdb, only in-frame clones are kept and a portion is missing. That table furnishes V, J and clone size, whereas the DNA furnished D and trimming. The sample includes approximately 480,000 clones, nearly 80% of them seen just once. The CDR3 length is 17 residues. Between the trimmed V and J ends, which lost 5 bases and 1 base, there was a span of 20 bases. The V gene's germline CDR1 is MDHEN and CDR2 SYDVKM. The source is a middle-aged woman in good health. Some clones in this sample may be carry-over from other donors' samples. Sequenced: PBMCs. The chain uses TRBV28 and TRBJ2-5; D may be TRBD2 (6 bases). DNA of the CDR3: TGTGCCAGCAGTCCCTGGCCCGAAGGAGGGGTCCAAGAGACCCAGTACTTC. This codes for CASSPWPEGGVQETQYF.